Here is one T cell receptor (beta chain) with its context. Its antigen is still unknown. Repertoires were generated with immunoSEQ multiplex PCR, while TCRdb's copy carries only in-frame clones and drops some. The profile shows about 360,000 clones, around 86% of them singletons. This entry is derived from a study of cytomegalovirus exposure and HLA in healthy donors. CDR1 and CDR2 (germline): SGHVS, FQNEAQ. The CDR3 has 12 amino acids. V was pared by 11 bases and J by 0 bases, with 8 bases between. Study results and limitations: First-cohort TCR clusters were later found to tend to co-occur in the roughly 130 validation repertoires. Testing in vitro showed three CMV-associated chains specific for CMV antigens. Altogether, some 170 TCR beta chains were recorded as cytomegalovirus-associated. Most TCR sequences were uncommon, yet certain public TCRs appeared in many donors.

This chain links TRBV7-8 with TRBJ1-5, with D perhaps TRBD1 (6 bases). Material: PBMCs. This TCR derives from a woman younger than 35 in good health and CMV-seronegative. Written as DNA, the CDR3 is TGTGCCGGGGGCTATAGCAATCAGCCCCAGCATTTT. This translates into CAGGYSNQPQHF.